This entry lists 13 T cell receptor beta chains sequenced from one sample in a study of regulatory T cells in long-lasting Graves disease. The time point denotes: persistent/refractory GD, antithyroid drugs over 5 years with positive TRAb. PBMC RNA served as the TCR library source. CDR3 regions were amplified by Arm-PCR using iRepertoire HTBI primers to build TCR beta libraries. One entry per CDR3 protein results from TCRdb running MiXCR on the multiplex PCR reads. The sample includes under 450,000 distinct CDR3 sequences, 23% of them seen just once. The sequences come from peripheral blood mononuclear cells (PBMCs), collected when the disease was refractory, from a patient treated with antithyroid drugs. The origin of the receptors is a female donor with Graves disease.

V and J are TRBV27 and TRBJ2-7, with TRBD2 identical over 14 bases. Unmatched junction bases numbered 11, after V lost 10 bases and J lost 0 bases. CDR1 and CDR2 from the germline V gene are MNHEY and SMNVEV (reference sequence). The CDR3 covers 17 residues. CDR3 DNA sequence: TGTGCCACCCAAGCCGGGACTAGCGGGGGAACCTCCTACGAGCAGTACTTC. Amino acid sequence: CATQAGTSGGTSYEQYF.

About this clonotype itself: Since a much larger clone is just one base distant, this may be a read error. The genes are TRBV19 and TRBJ1-2; TRBD1 is a possible D gene (6 bases). Germline loops: CDR1 LNHDA, CDR2 SQIVND (reference sequence). The CDR3 has 15 amino acids. V lost 3 bases to trimming and J lost 4 bases, with 15 bases between them. CDR3 loop: CASSISSGATYGYTF. The CDR3 DNA sequence: TGTGCCAGTAGTATCTCTTCAGGGGCAACCTATGGCTACACCTTC.

The gene calls are TRBV7-9 and TRBJ2-5; TRBD1 matches 7 bases. This CDR3 is 15 amino acids long. V trimming: 0 bases; J trimming: 5 bases; junction bases outside the gene matches: 6. The germline CDR1 and CDR2 sequences are SEHNR and FQNEAQ (reference sequence). The CDR3 region has the DNA TGTGCCAGCAGCTTAGCGGCTTCCAGGGGGGAGACCCAGTACTTC. It encodes CASSLAASRGETQYF.

A few counts support this clonotype. CDR3: CASSLGWGRYPNEQYF. CDR3 DNA: TGTGCCAGCAGTTTAGGCTGGGGCCGATATCCCAACGAGCAGTACTTC. The chain couples TRBV12-3 or TRBV12-4 to TRBJ2-7, with a tentative D call TRBD1 (5 bases). Deletions cut 1 base from V and 5 bases from J, with 18 bases between. This CDR3 is built from 16 residues.

The V gene is TRBV6-1, the J gene TRBJ2-2; 12 bases fit TRBD2. Germline V gene data show CDR1 as MNHNS and CDR2 as SASEGT. The CDR3 runs 16 residues. The ends lost 5 bases at V and 4 bases at J; junction bases unmatched: 5. The CDR3 reads CASSNGLAGITGELFF. CDR3 nucleotide sequence: TGTGCCAGCAGTAACGGACTAGCGGGGATCACCGGGGAGCTGTTTTTT.

For this clonotype: This may be a read error, as it is one base from a much larger clone. The CDR3 DNA follows: TGTGCCAGCAGTTTAAGGGACAGGGGGCGAGAGGACACCGGGGAGCTGTTTTTT. Translating gives CASSLRDRGREDTGELFF. The chain uses TRBV28 and TRBJ2-2; 12 bases align to TRBD1. This CDR3 region has 18 residues. Germline CDR1 MDHEN, CDR2 SYDVKM. V lost 2 bases, J lost 3 bases, and 7 bases stayed unmatched.

This clonotype was seen at least ten times. V usage is TRBV20-1 and J usage is TRBJ1-1, with a weak D call TRBD1 (6 bases). Germline lookup yields CDR1 DFQATT and CDR2 SNEGSKA (reference sequence). The length of the CDR3 is 12 residues. The V end was cut by 6 bases, the J end by 2 bases, with 10 bases between. The DNA for the CDR3 is TGCAGTGCCATACAGGGTAACACTGAAGCTTTCTTT. Translating it yields CSAIQGNTEAFF.

This clonotype occurred a few times. The chain employs TRBV29-1 and TRBJ1-4; D remains ambiguous. Per germline, CDR1 SQVTM and CDR2 ANQGSEA. The CDR3 length is 12 residues. The V end was cut by 5 bases, the J end by 11 bases, with 15 bases between. The CDR3 loop reads CSVRSQARKLFF. For the CDR3, the DNA is TGCAGCGTTAGGAGTCAGGCGAGGAAACTGTTTTTT.

This clonotype was counted between two and nine times. This chain connects TRBV9 to TRBJ2-5; 8 bases map to TRBD2. Germline-derived CDR1 and CDR2 are SGDLS and YYNGEE. This CDR3 is 16 amino acids long. V lost 0 bases and J lost 2; bases outside the gene matches: 6. For the CDR3, the DNA is TGTGCCAGCAGCGTAGGAGTTAGCGGGGTACAAGAGACCCAGTACTTC. This encodes CASSVGVSGVQETQYF. Drawing the rest from reference TRBV9 and TRBJ2-5, the complete variable domain is DSGVTQTPKHLITATGQRVTLRCSPRSGDLSVYWYQQSLDQGLQFLIQYYNGEERAKGNILERFSAQQFPDLHSELNLSSLELGDSALYFCASSVGVSGVQETQYFGPGTRLLVL.

Worth noting for this clonotype: A clone one base away is much larger, so this may be a read error. V usage is TRBV28 and J usage is TRBJ2-2; 9 bases fit TRBD1. Germline CDR1 is MDHEN and CDR2 is SYDVKM. The CDR3 covers 15 residues. The CDR3 DNA reads as TGTGCCGGCAGTCCGACAGGGGGTGTCTCCGGGGAGCTGTTTTTT. Translation: CAGSPTGGVSGELFF.

This clonotype was seen at least ten times. The V call is TRBV12-3 or TRBV12-4, the J call TRBJ2-2; D is undetermined. The CDR3 runs 15 residues. V shed 1 base and J shed 4 bases, with 10 bases lying between them. In nucleotides, the CDR3 is TGTGCCAGCAGTTTAGTTAGGGTTAGCACCGGGGAGCTGTTTTTT. Protein product: CASSLVRVSTGELFF.

V gene TRBV25-1 combines with J gene TRBJ2-7, with D perhaps TRBD1 or TRBD2 (6 bases each). In germline, CDR1 is MGHDK, CDR2 SYGVNS. V was trimmed by 7 bases and J by 2 bases, leaving 18 bases between them. The CDR3 covers 15 residues. The CDR3 DNA reads TGTGCCAGCACCCAAGGGGGACTTCTACCCTACGAGCAGTACTTC. Protein sequence: CASTQGGLLPYEQYF.

The chain has TRBV15 and TRBJ2-3, with D perhaps assigned TRBD1 or TRBD2 (5 bases each). Deletions cut 0 bases from V and 0 bases from J, with 16 bases between. This CDR3 comprises 18 residues. Per germline, CDR1 LNHNV and CDR2 YYDKDF (reference sequence). CDR3 nucleotides: TGTGCCACCAGCAGAGATCTTGGGGGTATCTCTAGCACAGATACGCAGTATTTT. It yields the protein CATSRDLGGISSTDTQYF.